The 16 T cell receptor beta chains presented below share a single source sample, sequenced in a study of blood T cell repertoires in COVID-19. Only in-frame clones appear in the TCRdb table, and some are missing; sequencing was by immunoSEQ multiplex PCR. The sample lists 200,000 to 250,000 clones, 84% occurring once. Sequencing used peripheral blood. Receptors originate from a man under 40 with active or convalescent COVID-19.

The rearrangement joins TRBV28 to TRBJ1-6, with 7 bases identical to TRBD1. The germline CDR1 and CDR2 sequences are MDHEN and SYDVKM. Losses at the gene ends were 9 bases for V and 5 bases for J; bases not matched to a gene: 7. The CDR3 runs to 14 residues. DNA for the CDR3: TGTGCCAGTAGACCGGGACAGAATAATTCACCCCTCCACTTT. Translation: CASRPGQNNSPLHF.

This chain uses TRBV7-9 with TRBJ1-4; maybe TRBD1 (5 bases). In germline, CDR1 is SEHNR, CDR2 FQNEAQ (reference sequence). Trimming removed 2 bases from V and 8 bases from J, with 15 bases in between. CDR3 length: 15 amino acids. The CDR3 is CASSLLAGQGEKLFF. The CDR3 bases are TGTGCCAGCAGCTTATTGGCGGGGCAAGGAGAAAAACTGTTTTTT. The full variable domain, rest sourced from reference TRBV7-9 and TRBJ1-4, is DTGVSQNPRHKITKRGQNVTFRCDPISEHNRLYWYRQTLGQGPEFLTYFQNEAQLEKSRLLSDRFSAERPKGSFSTLEIQRTEQGDSAMYLCASSLLAGQGEKLFFGSGTQLSVL.

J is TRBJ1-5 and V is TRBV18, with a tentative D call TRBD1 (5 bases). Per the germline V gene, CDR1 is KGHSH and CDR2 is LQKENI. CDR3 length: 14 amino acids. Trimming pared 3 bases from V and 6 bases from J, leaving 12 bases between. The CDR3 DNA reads TGTGCCAGCTCACCTCCAGGGTCGGTTCAGCCCCAGCATTTT. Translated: CASSPPGSVQPQHF.

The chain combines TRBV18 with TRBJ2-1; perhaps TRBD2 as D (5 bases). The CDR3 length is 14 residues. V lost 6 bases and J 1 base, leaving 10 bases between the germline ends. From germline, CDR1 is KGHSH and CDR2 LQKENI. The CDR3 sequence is CASSPGVSYNEQFF. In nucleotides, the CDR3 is TGTGCCAGCTCCCCCGGGGTGTCCTACAATGAGCAGTTCTTC.

CDR3 region: CASSQKRGLRHEQFF. The CDR3 DNA sequence: TGTGCCAGCAGCCAAAAGCGGGGACTCCGGCATGAGCAGTTCTTC. The chain is built from TRBV14 and TRBJ2-1, with 7 bases matching TRBD2. From germline, CDR1 is SGHDN and CDR2 FVKESK. The trim removed 2 bases at V and 8 bases at J, leaving 9 bases unmatched. There are 15 residues in the CDR3.

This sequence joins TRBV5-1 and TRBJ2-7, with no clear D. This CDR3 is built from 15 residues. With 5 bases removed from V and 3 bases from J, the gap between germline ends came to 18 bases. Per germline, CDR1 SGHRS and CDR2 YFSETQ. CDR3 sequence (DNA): TGCGCCAGCAGTCAACAAGTTTCTTCGGGCTACGAGCAGTACTTC. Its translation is CASSQQVSSGYEQYF.

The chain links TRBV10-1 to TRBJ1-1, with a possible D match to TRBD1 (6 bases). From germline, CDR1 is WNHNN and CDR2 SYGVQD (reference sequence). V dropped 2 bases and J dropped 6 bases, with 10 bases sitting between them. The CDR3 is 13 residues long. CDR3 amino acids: CASSEPGQPEAFF. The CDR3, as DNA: TGCGCCAGCAGTGAGCCCGGACAGCCTGAAGCTTTCTTT.

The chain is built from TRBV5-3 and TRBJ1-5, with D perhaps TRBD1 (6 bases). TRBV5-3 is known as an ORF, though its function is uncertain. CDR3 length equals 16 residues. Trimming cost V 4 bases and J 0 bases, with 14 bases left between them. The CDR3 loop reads CARSQRQVHSNQPQHF. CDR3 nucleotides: TGTGCCAGAAGCCAAAGACAGGTACATAGCAATCAGCCCCAGCATTTT.

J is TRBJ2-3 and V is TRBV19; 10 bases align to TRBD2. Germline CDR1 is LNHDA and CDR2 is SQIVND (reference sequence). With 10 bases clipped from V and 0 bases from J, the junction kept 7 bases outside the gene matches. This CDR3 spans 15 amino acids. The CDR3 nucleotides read TGTGCCACGGAGCGGGGGGGGACTAGCACAGATACGCAGTATTTT. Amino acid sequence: CATERGGTSTDTQYF.

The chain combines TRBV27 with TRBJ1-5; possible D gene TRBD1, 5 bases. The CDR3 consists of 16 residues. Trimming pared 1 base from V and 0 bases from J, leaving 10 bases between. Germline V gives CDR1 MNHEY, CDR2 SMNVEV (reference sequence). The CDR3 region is CASSLFGAYSNQPQHF. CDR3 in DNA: TGTGCCAGCAGTTTATTTGGGGCCTATAGCAATCAGCCCCAGCATTTT.

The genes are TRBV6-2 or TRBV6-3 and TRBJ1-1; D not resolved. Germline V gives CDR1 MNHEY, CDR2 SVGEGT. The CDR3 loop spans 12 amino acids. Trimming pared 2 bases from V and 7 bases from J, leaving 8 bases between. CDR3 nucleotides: TGTGCCAGCAGTTACCCGGGGATTGAAGCTTTCTTT. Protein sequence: CASSYPGIEAFF.

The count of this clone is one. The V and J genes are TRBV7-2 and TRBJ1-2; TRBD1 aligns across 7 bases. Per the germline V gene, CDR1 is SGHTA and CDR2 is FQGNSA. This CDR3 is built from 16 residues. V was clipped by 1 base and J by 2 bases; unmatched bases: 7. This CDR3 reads CASSLGGTVENYGYTF. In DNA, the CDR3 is TGTGCCAGCAGCTTAGGGGGGACAGTGGAAAACTATGGCTACACCTTC.

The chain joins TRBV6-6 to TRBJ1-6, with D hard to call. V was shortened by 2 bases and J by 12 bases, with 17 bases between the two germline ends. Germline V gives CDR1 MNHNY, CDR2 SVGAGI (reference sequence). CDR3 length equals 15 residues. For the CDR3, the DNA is TGTGCCAGCAGTTACGACGGGTCACTATGGGTACCCCTCCACTTT. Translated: CASSYDGSLWVPLHF.

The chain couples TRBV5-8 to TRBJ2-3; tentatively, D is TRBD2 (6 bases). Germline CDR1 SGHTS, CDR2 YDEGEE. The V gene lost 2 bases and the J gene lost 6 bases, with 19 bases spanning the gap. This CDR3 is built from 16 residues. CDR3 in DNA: TGTGCCAGCAGCTTAGGCCGCTCGCGGGGTGGGGATACGCAGTATTTT. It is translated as CASSLGRSRGGDTQYF.

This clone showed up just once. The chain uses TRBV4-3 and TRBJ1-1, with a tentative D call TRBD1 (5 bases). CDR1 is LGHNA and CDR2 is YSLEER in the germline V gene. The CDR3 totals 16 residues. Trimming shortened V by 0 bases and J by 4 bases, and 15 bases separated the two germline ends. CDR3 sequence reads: CASSQDMGREGTEAFF. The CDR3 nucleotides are TGCGCCAGCAGCCAAGATATGGGGCGGGAGGGCACTGAAGCTTTCTTT.

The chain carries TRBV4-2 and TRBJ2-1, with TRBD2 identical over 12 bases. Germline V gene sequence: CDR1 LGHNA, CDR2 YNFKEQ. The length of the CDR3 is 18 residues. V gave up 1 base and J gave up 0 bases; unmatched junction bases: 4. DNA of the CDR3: TGTGCCAGCAGCCAAGGGACTAGCGGGGAAAGCTCCTACAATGAGCAGTTCTTC. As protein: CASSQGTSGESSYNEQFF.